These 6 T cell receptor beta chains were sequenced from one sample in a study of T cells in Graves' hyperthyroidism and ophthalmopathy. RNA transcripts were the template for amplifying TCR beta CDR3 regions. During a first-round RT-PCR of the TCR CDR3, the HTBI primer set was used. TCRdb recomputed calls from the multiplex PCR reads with MiXCR, one row per CDR3 protein. The sample has roughly 380,000 distinct CDR3 sequences, around 13% seen once. Material: blood. The receptors here all came from a woman in her late teens or twenties with Graves' hyperthyroidism.

This clonotype was recorded at least ten times. The genes are TRBV28 and TRBJ2-2, with unresolved D. Germline V lookup: CDR1 MDHEN, CDR2 SYDVKM. The CDR3 covers 14 residues. Trimming cost V 3 bases and J 4 bases, with 9 bases left between them. DNA of the CDR3: TGTGCCAGCAGTTTTATACGGAGCACCGGGGAGCTGTTTTTT. It translates to CASSFIRSTGELFF.

The table lists this clonotype with many counts. This chain links TRBV13 with TRBJ1-1, with TRBD1 as a possible D gene (5 bases). CDR1 PRHDT and CDR2 FYEKMQ come from the germline V gene (reference sequence). V gave up 8 bases and J gave up 0 bases, with 16 bases separating them. The CDR3 is 15 amino acids. The CDR3 protein is CASGSSGRMNTEAFF. The CDR3 DNA follows: TGTGCCAGCGGTTCCTCGGGACGGATGAACACTGAAGCTTTCTTT.

This chain connects TRBV5-4 to TRBJ2-1; D may correspond to TRBD1 or TRBD2 (5 bases each). The germline CDR1 and CDR2 sequences are SGHNT and YYREEE (reference sequence). The CDR3 consists of 14 residues. Deletions cut 2 bases from V and 7 bases from J, with 13 bases between. The CDR3 nucleotides read TGTGCCAGCAGCTTAACGGGACCAAGGAATGAGCAGTTCTTC. The encoded protein is CASSLTGPRNEQFF.

The chain links TRBV16 to TRBJ2-3, with D uncertain. V lost 1 base, J lost 6 bases, and 8 bases lay in between. Germline V gene data show CDR1 as KGHSY and CDR2 as FQNENV. This CDR3 spans 13 amino acids. CDR3 in DNA: TGTGCCAGCAGCCAATTGCCTTTGGATACGCAGTATTTT. As protein: CASSQLPLDTQYF.

This clonotype was counted a few times. The chain employs TRBV5-8 and TRBJ1-4, with 8 bases matching TRBD1. The trim removed 0 bases at V and 4 bases at J, leaving 2 bases unmatched. The CDR3 length is 15 residues. The germline CDR1 and CDR2 sequences are SGHTS and YDEGEE. Here the CDR3 DNA reads TGTGCCAGCAGCTTGGGACAGGGGAATAATGAAAAACTGTTTTTT. The encoded protein is CASSLGQGNNEKLFF.

This clonotype was found many times. The V and J genes are TRBV18 and TRBJ2-1, with TRBD2 as a possible D gene (5 bases). The V end lost 5 bases, the J end lost 3 bases, and 14 bases lay between the germline ends. Germline CDR1 KGHSH, CDR2 LQKENI. CDR3 length: 15 amino acids. Here the CDR3 DNA reads TGTGCCAGCTCATCACGTCAGAGGGACTACAATGAGCAGTTCTTC. This encodes CASSSRQRDYNEQFF.